The T cell receptor (beta chain) under discussion was sequenced for a study of blood T cell repertoires in COVID-19. About the research overall: Specimens from acute and convalescent COVID-19 originated in the United States, Italy and Spain.

Produced via immunoSEQ multiplex PCR; TCRdb's table is partial and in-frame only. The sample holds nearly 200,000 clones; around 81% are singletons and the top ten take around 7.5%. Each recovered donor of Cohort 3 presented with two negative PCRs, clearance, or symptom resolution. The sequence came from a man in his forties who had recovered from COVID-19. Sequenced input: PBMCs or T cells enriched from blood (not recorded which).

CDR3 sequence: CASSFTGANTGELFF. The CDR3 nucleotides are TGTGCCAGCAGCTTTACAGGGGCGAACACCGGGGAGCTGTTTTTT. The chain couples TRBV7-3 to TRBJ2-2, with 7 bases fitting TRBD1. Trimming cost V 3 bases and J 0 bases; bases outside gene matches: 1. CDR1 and CDR2 from the germline V gene are SGHTA and FQGTGA. The CDR3 loop spans 15 amino acids.